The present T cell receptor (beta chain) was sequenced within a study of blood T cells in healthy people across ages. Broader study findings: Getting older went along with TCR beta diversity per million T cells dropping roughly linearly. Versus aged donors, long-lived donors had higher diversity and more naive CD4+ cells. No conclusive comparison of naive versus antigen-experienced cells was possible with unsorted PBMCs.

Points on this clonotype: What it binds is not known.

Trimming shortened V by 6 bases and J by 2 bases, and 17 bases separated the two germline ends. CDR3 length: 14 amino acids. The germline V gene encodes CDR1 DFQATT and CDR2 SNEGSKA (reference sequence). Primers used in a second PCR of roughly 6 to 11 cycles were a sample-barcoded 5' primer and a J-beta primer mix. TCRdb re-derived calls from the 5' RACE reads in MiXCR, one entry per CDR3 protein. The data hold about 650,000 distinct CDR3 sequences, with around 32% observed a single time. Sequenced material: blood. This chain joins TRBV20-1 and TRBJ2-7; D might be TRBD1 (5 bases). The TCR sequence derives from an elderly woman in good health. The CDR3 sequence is CSAQTQATTYEQYF. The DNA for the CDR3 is TGCAGTGCCCAAACACAGGCAACGACCTACGAGCAGTACTTC.